The 22 T cell receptor beta chains given below trace back to one sample, sequenced in a study of cytomegalovirus exposure and HLA in healthy donors. The PCR had 60 Vbeta and 13 Jbeta primers. Some clones are missing from TCRdb's copy, which holds only in-frame ones; the method was immunoSEQ multiplex PCR. The sample includes roughly 150,000 clones, roughly four fifths of them seen just once. Sequencing was carried out using PBMCs. These receptors came from a man aged 45-65 years in good health and CMV-seropositive.

This chain connects TRBV18 to TRBJ1-4; D unclear. V lost 0 bases to trimming and J lost 7 bases, with 9 bases between them. Germline CDR1 is KGHSH and CDR2 is LQKENI. The CDR3 runs to 14 residues. The CDR3 spells CASSPPGLPEKLFF. The CDR3 nucleotides read TGTGCCAGCTCACCACCGGGCCTCCCTGAAAAACTGTTTTTT.

V usage is TRBV5-1 and J usage is TRBJ2-5, with TRBD1 matching over 7 bases. V lost 4 bases, J lost 3 bases, and 3 bases stayed unmatched. Germline CDR1 SGHRS, CDR2 YFSETQ. The CDR3 runs to 13 residues. The DNA of the CDR3 is TGCGCCAGCAGCCCCGGGACAGAAGAGACCCAGTACTTC. This codes for CASSPGTEETQYF.

The sample holds a few counts of this clone. The chain recombines TRBV18 with TRBJ1-1, with D possibly matching TRBD1 (6 bases). Germline-derived CDR1 and CDR2 are KGHSH and LQKENI. V was trimmed by 5 bases and J by 1 base, leaving 11 bases between them. The CDR3 extends over 14 amino acids. As DNA, the CDR3 is TGTGCCAGCTCAGACCAGGGGACGAACACTGAAGCTTTCTTT. This gives the protein CASSDQGTNTEAFF. The full variable domain, its missing parts supplied by reference TRBV18 and TRBJ1-1, is NAGVMQNPRHLVRRRGQEARLRCSPMKGHSHVYWYRQLPEEGLKFMVYLQKENIIDESGMPKERFSAEFPKEGPSILRIQQVVRGDSAAYFCASSDQGTNTEAFFGQGTRLTVV.

V is TRBV6-5 and J is TRBJ2-5; TRBD1 aligns across 8 bases. The J call may be in error: the DNA end matches TRBJ2-7 better. CDR3 length: 16 residues. From germline, CDR1 is MNHEY and CDR2 SVGAGI. The CDR3: CASSYLAGTGPYEQYF. CDR3 nucleotide sequence: TGTGCCAGCAGTTACCTCGCCGGGACAGGACCCTACGAGCAGTACTTC.

The rearrangement joins TRBV6-6 to TRBJ1-1; 7 positions match TRBD1. The CDR3 has 15 residues. Germline values: CDR1 MNHNY, CDR2 SVGAGI (reference sequence). Trimming took 6 bases from V and 2 from J; bases not matched to a gene: 9. CDR3 bases: TGTGCCAGCAGGCCAACTCAGGGGGGTAACACTGAAGCTTTCTTT. Protein product: CASRPTQGGNTEAFF.

This rearrangement joins TRBV27 to TRBJ2-5, with a weak D call TRBD2 (6 bases). V shed 5 bases and J shed 3 bases, with 22 bases lying between them. The V gene's germline CDR1 is MNHEY and CDR2 SMNVEV (reference sequence). CDR3 size: 17 residues. The CDR3 spells CASSPYKPGLHKETQYF. The CDR3 nucleotides are TGTGCCAGCAGTCCGTACAAACCGGGACTTCATAAAGAGACCCAGTACTTC.

The chain recombines TRBV19 with TRBJ1-5; a possible D gene is TRBD1 (5 bases). Germline CDR1 LNHDA, CDR2 SQIVND (reference sequence). V was trimmed by 1 base and J by 7 bases, leaving 14 bases between them. This CDR3 spans 15 amino acids. The CDR3 coding sequence is TGTGCCAGTAGTATAGGGGTGGGGGGAGGACAGCCCCAGCATTTT. Translation: CASSIGVGGGQPQHF. Variable domain in full (rest from reference TRBV19 and TRBJ1-5): DGGITQSPKYLFRKEGQNVTLSCEQNLNHDAMYWYRQDPGQGLRLIYYSQIVNDFQKGDIAEGYSVSREKKESFPLTVTSAQKNPTAFYLCASSIGVGGGQPQHFGDGTRLSIL.

The CDR3 is CASSKGQGEAFF. The CDR3 DNA sequence: TGTGCCAGCAGCAAAGGGCAGGGCGAAGCTTTCTTT. V gene TRBV16 combines with J gene TRBJ1-1; a possible D gene is TRBD1 (5 bases). The CDR3 is 12 residues long. V dropped 5 bases and J dropped 8 bases, with 12 bases sitting between them. Germline assignment: CDR1 KGHSY and CDR2 FQNENV.

This sequence joins TRBV6-5 and TRBJ1-5, with 7 bases matching TRBD1. The CDR3 has 15 residues. V was clipped by 6 bases and J by 3 bases; unmatched bases: 8. Germline-derived CDR1 and CDR2 are MNHEY and SVGAGI. In DNA form, the CDR3 reads TGTGCCAGCAGCCGAGGGGGCACGAACAATCAGCCCCAGCATTTT. Translating it yields CASSRGGTNNQPQHF.

The chain recombines TRBV18 with TRBJ1-1, with a possible D match to TRBD1 (5 bases). The germline V gene has CDR1 KGHSH and CDR2 LQKENI. V was cut by 2 bases and J by 4 bases, with 14 bases left in between. This CDR3 contains 15 residues. The CDR3 loop reads CASSPGAPGFTEAFF. CDR3 nucleotide sequence: TGTGCCAGCTCACCAGGGGCTCCGGGTTTCACTGAAGCTTTCTTT.

The chain joins TRBV7-2 to TRBJ2-7; unclear D gene. The CDR3 runs 11 residues. Between the trimmed V and J ends, which lost 5 bases and 3 bases, there was a span of 5 bases. Looked up from germline, CDR1 is SGHTA and CDR2 is FQGNSA. The CDR3 spells CASSPSYEQYF. CDR3 in DNA: TGTGCCAGCAGCCCCAGCTACGAGCAGTACTTC.

This chain connects TRBV10-3 to TRBJ1-6; maybe TRBD1 (6 bases). The CDR3 has 16 residues. The V gene's germline CDR1 is ENHRY and CDR2 SYGVKD. V shed 0 bases and J shed 7 bases, with 13 bases lying between them. DNA for the CDR3: TGTGCCATCAGTGAGTCGCTTAGGCAGGGGAATTCACCCCTCCACTTT. This codes for CAISESLRQGNSPLHF.

The chain combines TRBV5-1 with TRBJ2-7; D is perhaps TRBD1 (7 bases). Germline assignment: CDR1 SGHRS and CDR2 YFSETQ. The CDR3 has 15 residues. V was pared by 4 bases and J by 2 bases, with 16 bases between. CDR3 nucleotides: TGCGCCAGCAGCGGAGGGGGAACAGGGGCCTACGAGCAGTACTTC. Protein: CASSGGGTGAYEQYF. Full variable domain (remainder filled in from reference TRBV5-1 and TRBJ2-7): KAGVTQTPRYLIKTRGQQVTLSCSPISGHRSVSWYQQTPGQGLQFLFEYFSETQRNKGNFPGRFSGRQFSNSRSEMNVSTLELGDSALYLCASSGGGTGAYEQYFGPGTRLTVT.

This clone was observed once. J is TRBJ1-6 and V is TRBV2, with D tentatively TRBD1 (6 bases). CDR1 is SNHLY, CDR2 FYNNEI, per germline. The length of the CDR3 is 12 residues. The V and J ends lost 1 base and 19 bases respectively, with 14 bases between them. The CDR3 sequence: CASSEGGHPPHF. The CDR3 nucleotides are TGTGCCAGCAGTGAAGGGGGACACCCCCCACACTTT.

This sequence joins TRBV13 and TRBJ2-5; 10 bases map to TRBD2. CDR1 is PRHDT, CDR2 FYEKMQ, per germline (reference sequence). CDR3 length equals 15 residues. Trimming at V came to 3 bases and at J to 5 bases, leaving 6 bases not matched to a gene. The CDR3 region is CASSLSGGAWETQYF. In DNA, the CDR3 is TGTGCCAGCAGCTTGAGCGGGGGGGCCTGGGAGACCCAGTACTTC.

V usage is TRBV11-2 and J usage is TRBJ2-7; TRBD1 matches at 8 bases. The CDR3 totals 17 residues. With 5 bases clipped from V and 2 bases from J, the junction kept 14 bases outside the gene matches. Germline V lookup: CDR1 SGHAT, CDR2 FQNNGV. CDR3 loop: CASSSPVQDRETYEQYF. For the CDR3, the DNA is TGTGCCAGCAGCAGCCCGGTCCAGGACAGGGAGACCTACGAGCAGTACTTC.

This clone was picked up a small number of times. The rearrangement uses TRBV7-3 and TRBJ2-3, with 7 bases aligning to TRBD2. CDR1 is SGHTA, CDR2 FQGTGA, per germline. V trimming: 4 bases; J trimming: 2 bases; junction bases outside the gene matches: 12. The CDR3 contains 17 residues. The CDR3 region has the DNA TGTGCCAGCAGCTACTACGGATCGGCGGGAGCCACAGATACGCAGTATTTT. Its protein is CASSYYGSAGATDTQYF.

V usage is TRBV10-3 and J usage is TRBJ2-7; 13 positions agree with TRBD2. Trimming took 10 bases from V and 1 from J; bases not matched to a gene: 4. The CDR3 runs 14 residues. The germline V gene has CDR1 ENHRY and CDR2 SYGVKD. The CDR3 region is CATKTSGGSYEQYF. The CDR3 DNA reads TGTGCCACCAAGACTAGCGGGGGGTCCTACGAGCAGTACTTC.

J is TRBJ1-5 and V is TRBV4-3, with D tentatively TRBD1 (6 bases). CDR3 size: 15 residues. Trimming took 0 bases from V and 5 from J, leaving 11 bases between them. Germline V lookup: CDR1 LGHNA, CDR2 YSLEER. The DNA of the CDR3 is TGCGCCAGCAGCCAAGATCACAGGGTCCATCAGCCCCAGCATTTT. Translation: CASSQDHRVHQPQHF.

The chain joins TRBV7-6 to TRBJ2-7, with D possibly being TRBD1 (6 bases). V was trimmed by 1 base and J by 6 bases, leaving 13 bases between them. CDR1 is SGHVS, CDR2 FNYEAQ, per germline. The length of the CDR3 is 14 residues. The CDR3 DNA follows: TGTGCCAGCAGCTTAGAGACAGGCCGGTCCGAGCAGTACTTC. It encodes CASSLETGRSEQYF.

The V gene is TRBV29-1, the J gene TRBJ2-5; TRBD1 is a possible D gene (7 bases). This CDR3 has 16 amino acids. Trimming removed 6 bases from V and 5 bases from J, with 25 bases in between. Germline V gene sequence: CDR1 SQVTM, CDR2 ANQGSEA. CDR3 DNA sequence: TGCAGCGTGGAGGGGCGGGACAGAATGAATTGGGAGACCCAGTACTTC. Encoded protein: CSVEGRDRMNWETQYF.

The chain carries TRBV27 and TRBJ2-2; D remains ambiguous. Germline V lookup: CDR1 MNHEY, CDR2 SMNVEV (reference sequence). The CDR3 length is 13 residues. Between the trimmed V and J ends, which lost 5 bases and 1 base, there was a span of 5 bases. The CDR3 region is CASSRQNTGELFF. DNA of the CDR3: TGTGCCAGCAGTCGACAGAACACCGGGGAGCTGTTTTTT.